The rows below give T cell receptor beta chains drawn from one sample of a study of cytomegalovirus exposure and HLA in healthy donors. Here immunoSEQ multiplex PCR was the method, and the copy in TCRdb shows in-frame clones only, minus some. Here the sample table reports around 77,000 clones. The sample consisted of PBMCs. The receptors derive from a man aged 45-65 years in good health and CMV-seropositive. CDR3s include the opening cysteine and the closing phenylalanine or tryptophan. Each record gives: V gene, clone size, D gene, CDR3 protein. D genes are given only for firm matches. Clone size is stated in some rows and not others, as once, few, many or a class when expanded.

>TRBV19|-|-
CASSIGAGRGRTEAFF
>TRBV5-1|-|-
CASSFQRPYNSPLHF
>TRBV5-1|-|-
CASSLVGGGQPQHF
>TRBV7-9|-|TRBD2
CASSLSGGAQETQYF
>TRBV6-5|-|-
CASSYSSGSTEAFF
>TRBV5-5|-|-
CASSLYRANTEAFF
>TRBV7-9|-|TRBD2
CASSPRRAGGLEYTGELFF
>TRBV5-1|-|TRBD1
CASSPDRAGYTF
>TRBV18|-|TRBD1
CASSPGTGGLNEQFF
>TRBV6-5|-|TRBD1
CASEGADNEQFF
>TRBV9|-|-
CASSVEPLSTDSPEAFF
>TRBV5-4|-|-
CASSLRGTNEKLFF
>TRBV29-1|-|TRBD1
CSVMTGGSEKLFF
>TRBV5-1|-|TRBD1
CASSLGTGNNEQFF
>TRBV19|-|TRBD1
CASSQRDSQETQYF
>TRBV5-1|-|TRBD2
CASSEGLEGGELFF
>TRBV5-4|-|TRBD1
CASSLRDREETQYF
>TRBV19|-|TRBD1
CASSISIQGEFGSIQYF
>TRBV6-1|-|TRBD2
CASTAGLAGSYEQYF
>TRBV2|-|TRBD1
CATRQGAFPGQETQYF
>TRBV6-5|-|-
CASSYGNAGNTEAFF
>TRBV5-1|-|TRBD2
CASRKAGGGDTQYF
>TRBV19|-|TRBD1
CASSPRTGPNTEAFF
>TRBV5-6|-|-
CASSSQAQGGGYTF
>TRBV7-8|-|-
CASSLGGAEAFF
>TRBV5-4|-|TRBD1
CASSFPGQGMNTEAFF
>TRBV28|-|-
CASSQMNTEAFF
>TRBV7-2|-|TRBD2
CASSPLLAGTTDTQYF
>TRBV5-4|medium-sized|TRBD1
CASSSQGKTQETQYF
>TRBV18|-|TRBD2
CASSGLAGNTETQYF
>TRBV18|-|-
CATSGGGSHNEQFF
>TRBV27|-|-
CASRPPRGSYEQYF
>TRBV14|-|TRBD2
CASSQDQLAVYNEQFF
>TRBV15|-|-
CATSRDQADTQYF
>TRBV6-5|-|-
CASSPVDRDSPLHF
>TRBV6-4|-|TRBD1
CASKKDRGYNTEAFF
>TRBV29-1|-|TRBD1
CSAVRTGNLGSGANVLTF
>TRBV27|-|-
CASSFSGGTEAFF
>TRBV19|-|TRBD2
CASRKLEGLAVSTDTQYF
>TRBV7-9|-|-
CASSFSRHQEAGELFF
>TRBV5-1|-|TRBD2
CASSLWTSGAYNEQFF
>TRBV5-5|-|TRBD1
CASSLRNRGLYYGYTF
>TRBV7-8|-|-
CASSLQTEAFF
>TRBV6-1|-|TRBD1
CASSHRDRDFYGYTF
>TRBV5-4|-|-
CASSLGAGEQGYTF
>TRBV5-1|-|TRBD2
CASSTRTSGPQETQYF
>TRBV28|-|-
CASSTPARRVDFF
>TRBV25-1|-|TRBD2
CASSAISGGSTDTQYF
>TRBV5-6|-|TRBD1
CASSSGPGQGPYEQYF
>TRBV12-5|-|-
CASGFLSGGNTEAFF
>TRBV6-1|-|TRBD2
CASSESRGLAIYEQYF